This is a list of T cell receptor beta chains from one sample in a study of T cells in Graves' hyperthyroidism and ophthalmopathy. TCRdb analysed the multiplex PCR reads with MiXCR anew, one entry per CDR3 protein. The data contain about 680,000 distinct CDR3 sequences, around 40% of them singletons. The sample consisted of blood. The receptors shown here come from a middle-aged woman with Graves' hyperthyroidism. Each CDR3 is given with its conserved first and last residue. Each record gives: D gene, clone size, V gene, J gene, CDR3 DNA, CDR3 protein. The D gene is left open where the match is weak. Not every row has a clone size; where given, it reads once, few, many or a size class.

-	-	TRBV12-3/TRBV12-4	TRBJ1-2	TGTGCCAGCAGTTTCCTCGGGACGGGGGCTAACTATGGCTACACCTTC	CASSFLGTGANYGYTF
TRBD1	many	TRBV19	TRBJ2-7	TGTGCCAGCCGGGACAGGGACGAGCAGTACTTC	CASRDRDEQYF
TRBD1	-	TRBV7-9	TRBJ2-5	TGTGCCAGCAGCTCGCCCGGTATCCGATTGGGACAGGACCAAGAGACCCAGTACTTC	CASSSPGIRLGQDQETQYF
TRBD2	-	TRBV7-2	TRBJ2-7	TGTGCCAGCAGCTCTACCCAACTCCTACTAGCGGGGAAGTACGAGCAGTACTTC	CASSSTQLLLAGKYEQYF
-	-	TRBV6-5	TRBJ1-5	TGTGCCAGCAGGACCCCCACAGGAGGGTATCAGCCCCAGCATTTT	CASRTPTGGYQPQHF
-	-	TRBV9	TRBJ1-1	TGTGCCAGCAGCTTTAAACAGGGTGGTACTGAAGCTTTCTTT	CASSFKQGGTEAFF
-	-	TRBV7-9	TRBJ2-2	TGTGCCAGCAGTTTAAGGGATTATGGCACCGGGGAGCTGTTTTTT	CASSLRDYGTGELFF
-	many	TRBV7-2	TRBJ2-2	TGTGCCAGCAGCCAAAGAGGGGAGCTGTTTTTT	CASSQRGELFF
TRBD1	-	TRBV29-1	TRBJ1-2	TGCAGCATCAAGGGGGCAGGTGGCTACACCTTC	CSIKGAGGYTF
-	few	TRBV28	TRBJ1-2	TGTGCCAGCAGCCCTCTCGGGGAAAGTGGGGACGGCTACACCTTC	CASSPLGESGDGYTF
-	many	TRBV6-5	TRBJ1-5	TGTGCCAGCAGGTTGACAGTTTATCAGCCCCAGCATTTT	CASRLTVYQPQHF
TRBD2	-	TRBV5-1	TRBJ2-2	TGCGCCAGCAGCTTGGAGCTAGCGGGAGGGCTCAACACCGGGGAGCTGTTTTTT	CASSLELAGGLNTGELFF
-	many	TRBV10-3	TRBJ1-1	TGTGCCGTAGAGACAGACGAGGGCACTGAAGCTTTCTTT	CAVETDEGTEAFF
TRBD2	few	TRBV20-1	TRBJ2-5	TGCAGTGCTAGTGGTTGGCTAGCGGGGAAAGAGACCCAGTACTTC	CSASGWLAGKETQYF
TRBD1	-	TRBV20-1	TRBJ2-1	TGCAGTGCTAGTGACAGGGAGATACGCAATGAGCAGTTCTTC	CSASDREIRNEQFF
TRBD1	few	TRBV6-5	TRBJ1-4	TGTGCCAGCAGTGGGGGACAGCATAATGAAAAACTGTTTTTT	CASSGGQHNEKLFF
-	-	TRBV10-3	TRBJ2-6	TGTGCCATCAGCCGGTCCGGGGCCAACGTCCTGACTTTC	CAISRSGANVLTF
TRBD1	many	TRBV2	TRBJ1-5	TGTGCCAGCAGTGCCAGACAGGGGGGAGGCCAGCCCCAGCATTTT	CASSARQGGGQPQHF
TRBD1	many	TRBV29-1	TRBJ1-2	TGCAGCGTTGAACAGACAGGGGCCTATGGCTACACCTTC	CSVEQTGAYGYTF
TRBD1	many	TRBV19	TRBJ1-1	TGTGCCAGTAGTTTGGACAGGGTTAAGAGGGAAGCTTTCTTT	CASSLDRVKREAFF
-	many	TRBV7-2	TRBJ1-1	TGTGCCAGCAGCTTAGTGGGCGGCCATAACACTGAAGCTTTCTTT	CASSLVGGHNTEAFF
TRBD1	-	TRBV7-9	TRBJ2-7	TGTGCCAGCGGGGGGACAGGGTCTTCCGAGCAGTACTTC	CASGGTGSSEQYF
TRBD1	-	TRBV20-1	TRBJ1-1	TGCAGTGCTCCTAGACAGGGGGCGGCTGAAGCTTTCTTT	CSAPRQGAAEAFF
TRBD1	many	TRBV10-3	TRBJ2-7	TGTGCCATCGACAGGGGGCCTTACGAGCAGTACTTC	CAIDRGPYEQYF
TRBD1	-	TRBV7-3	TRBJ1-2	TGTGCCAGCAGTTACTCTGGACAGGCCGACGGCTACACCTTC	CASSYSGQADGYTF
TRBD2	-	TRBV12-3/TRBV12-4	TRBJ2-7	TGTGCCGGCAGGCCACTAGCGGGGGGCTACGAGCAGTACTTC	CAGRPLAGGYEQYF
TRBD1	many	TRBV10-3	TRBJ2-7	TGTGCCATCAGCGGACAGGGTTTCTACGAGCAGTACTTC	CAISGQGFYEQYF
TRBD1	-	TRBV19	TRBJ1-4	TGTGCCAGTAGGACAGGGTTGACGGCTAATGAAAAACTGTTTTTT	CASRTGLTANEKLFF
TRBD1	-	TRBV9	TRBJ1-2	TGTGCCAGCAGCCAAACGACAGGGCCCAACACCTTC	CASSQTTGPNTF
-	many	TRBV24-1	TRBJ2-5	TGTGCCACCATGTATGGGGAGACCCAGTACTTC	CATMYGETQYF
-	many	TRBV20-1	TRBJ1-4	TGCAGTGTCGTCAATGAAAAACTGTTTTTT	CSVVNEKLFF
-	many	TRBV5-1	TRBJ2-7	TGCGCCAGCAGCTTGGCGGGACGGTTTGAGTTGACCTACGAGCAGTACTTC	CASSLAGRFELTYEQYF
-	many	TRBV7-9	TRBJ1-1	TGTGCCAGCAGCTCAAATCGGTACGGTTTGCCTGAAGCTTTCTTT	CASSSNRYGLPEAFF
-	-	TRBV29-1	TRBJ2-3	TGCAGCGTTGAGGCTAGCGCGACAGATACGCAGTATTTT	CSVEASATDTQYF
-	many	TRBV12-3/TRBV12-4	TRBJ1-5	TGTGCCAGCAGCAACCGAGAAAATCAGCCCCAGCATTTT	CASSNRENQPQHF
-	-	TRBV13	TRBJ2-2	TGTGCCAGCAGCTCGAGGAGATCGAACACCGGGGAGCTGTTTTTT	CASSSRRSNTGELFF
TRBD1	many	TRBV9	TRBJ1-1	TGTGCCAGCAGCGTAGCAGCGGGAGGGGGCGCGGGAACTGAAGCTTTCTTT	CASSVAAGGGAGTEAFF
-	-	TRBV20-1	TRBJ2-1	TGCAGTGCAAGAGAAGTGATCAATGAGCAGTTCTTC	CSAREVINEQFF
-	many	TRBV5-8	TRBJ1-6	TGTGCCAGCAGCTTTCAGGGAGGGGGATCACCCCTCCACTTT	CASSFQGGGSPLHF
-	many	TRBV29-1	TRBJ1-1	TGCAGCGTTATCAGTCCAAACACTGAAGCTTTCTTT	CSVISPNTEAFF
-	few	TRBV6-6	TRBJ2-7	TGTGCCAGCAGTCGACAGTTTAGGGGCGAGCAGTACTTC	CASSRQFRGEQYF
TRBD1	-	TRBV9	TRBJ2-2	TGTGCCAGCAGCGTGGGGACAGGTCTCACCGGGGAGCTGTTTTTT	CASSVGTGLTGELFF
-	-	TRBV12-3/TRBV12-4	TRBJ1-1	TGTGCCAGCAGTCCGTTAGACCTGAACACCAGACCGGAGGAAGCTTTCTTT	CASSPLDLNTRPEEAFF
TRBD1	few	TRBV28	TRBJ2-7	TGTGCCAGCAGTTTAGGGGGGACAGGAATTCCCTACGAGCAGTACTTC	CASSLGGTGIPYEQYF
-	-	TRBV7-3	TRBJ1-1	TGTGCCAGCAACCTCGAGGGAACGAACACTGAAGCTTTCTTT	CASNLEGTNTEAFF
TRBD1	-	TRBV20-1	TRBJ1-2	TGCAGTGCCCTGGGACAGGGTGGGAGTGGCTACACCTTC	CSALGQGGSGYTF
-	-	TRBV6-5	TRBJ1-2	TGTGCCAGCAGTTACAAGGGCCAGGCGGTAGGCTACACCTTC	CASSYKGQAVGYTF
-	-	TRBV2	TRBJ1-2	TGTGCCAGCAGCCGAACATCATTGGGAGGGGCTAACTATGGCTACACCTTC	CASSRTSLGGANYGYTF
-	-	TRBV29-1	TRBJ1-1	TGCAGCGTTGAAGACCCCCTTAGGGGAAGCCCGGTAGCTTTCTTT	CSVEDPLRGSPVAFF
-	many	TRBV9	TRBJ1-2	TGTGCCAGCAGCGACAGCGGCTTATTTGGCTACACCTTC	CASSDSGLFGYTF
-	-	TRBV10-2	TRBJ1-1	TGCGCCAGCAGTGTGCCGATGGTTTTGGCGAGCACTGGAGCTTTCTTT	CASSVPMVLASTGAFF
-	-	TRBV10-3	TRBJ1-2	TGTGCCATCAGTGATCGAGGGGGGACGAGGGGCTACGGTGGCTACACCTTC	CAISDRGGTRGYGGYTF
TRBD1	-	TRBV12-3/TRBV12-4	TRBJ2-2	TGTGCCAGCAGTCTTTGGTGGGGACAGATAAACACCGGGGAGCTGTTTTTT	CASSLWWGQINTGELFF
-	-	TRBV5-1	TRBJ2-7	TGCGCCAGCAGCTCCCTTACCACCAGGGACGAGCAGTACTTC	CASSSLTTRDEQYF
TRBD1	-	TRBV15	TRBJ2-5	TGTGCCACCAGCAGAACGCCACAGGGGGCAGAGACCCAGTACTTC	CATSRTPQGAETQYF
-	many	TRBV7-9	TRBJ1-5	TGTGCCAGCAGCTTAGCGGGGGCTCGGAGTCAGCCCCAGCATTTT	CASSLAGARSQPQHF
-	-	TRBV6-5	TRBJ1-6	TGTGCCAGCAGTTCGTCGGGAGTCAGTTCACCCCTCCACTTT	CASSSSGVSSPLHF
-	-	TRBV29-1	TRBJ1-1	TGCAGCGTTGTCGACGGTAACACTGAGGCTTTCTTT	CSVVDGNTEAFF